What follows are 23 T cell receptor beta chains derived from one specimen sequenced in a study of HIV-infected patients and healthy controls. All unsorted peripheral T cells were captured because whole blood was used without fractionation. Alpha and beta constant-region primers primed reverse transcription of around 500 ng RNA. Using multiplexing indices, alpha and beta chain libraries were generated apart by chain-specific third strand synthesis. TCRdb passed the 5' RACE reads through MiXCR, listing each CDR3 protein once. This sample carries some 15,000 distinct CDR3 sequences, 8% to 10% of them seen once, and the ten largest clones take 5.1%. Sequencing was done on a sample of blood. The receptor source for this set is an adult in good health.

This clonotype appeared many times. This chain connects TRBV12-3 or TRBV12-4 to TRBJ2-2; no clear D. The CDR3 is 14 residues long. V was pared by 6 bases and J by 6 bases, with 14 bases between. CDR3 sequence reads: CASSLVRSAGELFF. CDR3 DNA: TGTGCCAGCAGCCTCGTCAGGTCAGCCGGGGAGCTGTTTTTT.

This clonotype is medium-sized (0.01 to 0.1%). The J gene is TRBJ1-2, the V gene TRBV7-9; no clear D gene. CDR3 size: 13 residues. The germline CDR1 and CDR2 sequences are SEHNR and FQNEAQ (reference sequence). Trimming shortened V by 2 bases and J by 4 bases, and 8 bases separated the two germline ends. The CDR3 is CASSLRVSYGYTF. For the CDR3, the DNA is TGTGCCAGCAGCTTAAGGGTCTCCTATGGCTACACCTTC.

The chain joins TRBV2 to TRBJ2-5; D is possibly TRBD2 (6 bases). This CDR3 is built from 13 residues. The V end was cut by 8 bases, the J end by 2 bases, with 12 bases between. Germline V gives CDR1 SNHLY, CDR2 FYNNEI. The CDR3 is CASEDYSQETQYF. DNA for the CDR3: TGTGCCAGCGAGGACTACTCACAAGAGACCCAGTACTTC.

The table lists this clonotype with many counts. V and J are TRBV28 and TRBJ1-4; 10 bases are shared with TRBD1. The V gene end was trimmed by 6 bases and the J gene end by 4 bases; junction bases not matched to a gene: 11. The CDR3 totals 17 residues. Germline values: CDR1 MDHEN, CDR2 SYDVKM. CDR3 protein: CASSPRDRGGVNEKLFF. The CDR3 nucleotides read TGTGCCAGCAGCCCCCGGGACAGGGGAGGGGTTAATGAAAAACTGTTTTTT. Complete variable domain (other parts from reference TRBV28 and TRBJ1-4): DVKVTQSSRYLVKRTGEKVFLECVQDMDHENMFWYRQDPGLGLRLIYFSYDVKMKEKGDIPEGYSVSREKKERFSLILESASTNQTSMYLCASSPRDRGGVNEKLFFGSGTQLSVL.

On this clonotype itself: An end of the junction differs from the germline gene, which may be a read error. The chain is built from TRBV13 and TRBJ1-2, with TRBD1 identical over 7 bases. The V gene's germline CDR1 is PRHDT and CDR2 FYEKMQ (reference sequence). The CDR3 runs to 13 residues. Written as DNA, the CDR3 is TGTGCCAGCAGCCTAGGACAGGTCGGCGGCTACACCTTC. Its translation is CASSLGQVGGYTF.

This clonotype was seen at least ten times. V is TRBV6-6 and J is TRBJ2-2; 10 positions match TRBD2. The CDR3 is made up of 18 amino acids. J lost 4 bases, V lost 3 bases, and 11 bases had no gene match. Per germline, CDR1 MNHNY and CDR2 SVGAGI (reference sequence). Here the CDR3 DNA reads TGTGCCAGCAGTTATTGGCTAGCGGGAGAGTTGGTCACCGGGGAGCTGTTTTTT. This codes for CASSYWLAGELVTGELFF.

This clonotype was counted between two and nine times. This rearrangement joins TRBV7-2 to TRBJ2-3; D is unresolved. V lost 4 bases to trimming and J lost 3 bases, with 11 bases between them. Germline V CDR1 and CDR2: SGHTA, FQGNSA. The CDR3 runs 14 residues. The CDR3 sequence: CASSSYIRTDTQYF. DNA of the CDR3: TGTGCCAGCAGCTCCTATATTAGAACAGATACGCAGTATTTT.

In its sample, this clonotype was seen many times. V usage is TRBV6-1 and J usage is TRBJ2-3; the D gene is possibly TRBD1 (5 bases). V was clipped by 10 bases and J by 7 bases, with 21 bases between them. The CDR3 runs 14 residues. Germline V gene data show CDR1 as MNHNS and CDR2 as SASEGT. The CDR3 sequence: CATEKPGHHNTQYF. CDR3 bases: TGTGCCACCGAGAAGCCAGGACATCATAATACGCAGTATTTT.

This clonotype was observed at least ten times. The gene calls are TRBV7-2 and TRBJ2-3; TRBD2 aligns across 8 bases. The CDR3 has 13 amino acids. V lost 1 base to trimming and J lost 9 bases; unmatched junction nucleotides: 3. Germline V CDR1 and CDR2: SGHTA, FQGNSA. In DNA, the CDR3 is TGTGCCAGCAGCTTAGAGCGGGAGAAAACGCAGTATTTT. This sequence encodes CASSLEREKTQYF.

There are many counts of this clonotype. The gene calls are TRBV7-2 and TRBJ2-1, with D hard to call. The CDR3 sequence is 14 residues long. V gave up 5 bases and J gave up 5 bases, with 13 bases separating them. Per germline, CDR1 SGHTA and CDR2 FQGNSA. The CDR3 spells CASSVTRLDNEQFF. CDR3 nucleotides: TGTGCCAGCAGCGTGACCCGTCTAGACAATGAGCAGTTCTTC.

At least ten counts were recorded for this clonotype. The rearrangement links TRBV6-1 to TRBJ2-1; D perhaps matches TRBD2 (5 bases). CDR1 is MNHNS, CDR2 SASEGT, per germline. Trimming took off 3 bases at V and 4 bases at J, with 16 bases between the two ends. The CDR3 runs to 16 residues. In DNA, the CDR3 is TGTGCCAGCAGTGAGATCGAGCTAGCCCCTTACAATGAGCAGTTCTTC. Protein sequence: CASSEIELAPYNEQFF.

In its sample, this clonotype was seen many times. The chain couples TRBV23-1 to TRBJ2-1; 13 nucleotides agree with TRBD2. TRBV23-1 belongs to the ORF category, with a function that is uncertain. With 3 bases clipped from V and 8 bases from J, the junction kept 19 bases outside the gene matches. The CDR3 sequence is 20 residues long. The DNA for the CDR3 is TGCGCCAGCAGTCACCCCCCACTAGCGGGAGGGCTCGTCCGGTTCGATGAGCAGTTCTTC. The encoded protein is CASSHPPLAGGLVRFDEQFF.

This clonotype has a count of ten or more. The CDR3 is CSVEDTGTANYGYTF. The CDR3 nucleotides are TGCAGCGTTGAAGACACCGGGACAGCCAACTATGGCTACACCTTC. The chain employs TRBV29-1 and TRBJ1-2; 7 bases are shared with TRBD1. Per germline, CDR1 SQVTM and CDR2 ANQGSEA. V gave up 0 bases and J gave up 2 bases; unmatched junction bases: 6. CDR3 length: 15 amino acids.

This rearrangement joins TRBV12-3 or TRBV12-4 to TRBJ1-2, with 7 bases that match TRBD1. V gave up 5 bases and J gave up 4 bases; unmatched junction bases: 7. The CDR3 totals 14 residues. CDR3 nucleotides: TGTGCCAGCAGTCCGGCGGGACAGCTCTATGGCTACACCTTC. Translated, it gives CASSPAGQLYGYTF.

This clonotype was found many times. The chain links TRBV9 to TRBJ1-5; D is possibly TRBD1 (5 bases). Germline values: CDR1 SGDLS, CDR2 YYNGEE. The CDR3 covers 15 residues. V shed 0 bases and J shed 4 bases, with 11 bases lying between them. CDR3: CASSVGGIPNQPQHF. The CDR3 bases are TGTGCCAGCAGCGTAGGGGGGATTCCAAATCAGCCCCAGCATTTT.

The count of this clonotype is one. The chain uses TRBV12-5 and TRBJ2-1; the match to TRBD2 covers 10 bases. J gave up 8 bases and V 2 bases, and 6 bases lay outside the gene matches. Germline values: CDR1 LGHNT, CDR2 FRNRAP. The CDR3 length is 15 residues. The CDR3 is CASGLSSGSVDEQFF. The CDR3 bases are TGTGCTAGTGGTTTGTCTAGCGGGAGTGTCGATGAGCAGTTCTTC.

There are many counts of this clonotype. The V and J genes are TRBV4-1 and TRBJ1-1, with TRBD1 matching 10 bases. The CDR3 sequence is 15 residues long. J lost 7 bases, V lost 5 bases, and 10 bases had no gene match. CDR1 and CDR2 (germline): MGHRA, YSYEKL. CDR3: CASSYDRGHAVEAFF. For the CDR3, the DNA is TGCGCCAGCAGCTACGACAGGGGGCACGCGGTTGAAGCTTTCTTT.

In its sample, this clonotype was seen many times. The rearrangement links TRBV11-2 to TRBJ2-1; TRBD2 matches at 10 bases. CDR1 SGHAT and CDR2 FQNNGV come from the germline V gene. V was clipped by 5 bases and J by 5 bases; unmatched bases: 21. This CDR3 has 20 amino acids. CDR3 coding DNA: TGTGCCAGCAGCAAGAGGGGGTATGGTAGCGGGAGGCCCGAAAACAATGAGCAGTTCTTC. Its translation: CASSKRGYGSGRPENNEQFF.

About this clonotype: A much larger clone lies one base from this, so it may be a read error. V gene TRBV24-1 combines with J gene TRBJ2-2, with 7 positions matching TRBD1. This CDR3 is built from 14 residues. The germline V gene encodes CDR1 KGHDR and CDR2 SFDVKD. This CDR3 is CATSEDRDTGELIF. The DNA of the CDR3 is TGTGCCACCAGTGAAGACAGGGACACCGGGGAGCTGATTTTT.

Ten or more counts support this clonotype. The chain couples TRBV14 to TRBJ2-5; TRBD2 matches 14 bases. This CDR3 comprises 22 residues. The junction had 19 bases not matched to a gene; V was cut back by 3 bases and J by 1 base. Germline loops: CDR1 SGHDN, CDR2 FVKESK. The CDR3 DNA reads as TGTGCCAGCAGCCACGGGTCGACTAGCGGGAGGGTCATTGGTCGGCCCCAAGAGACCCAGTACTTC. This translates into CASSHGSTSGRVIGRPQETQYF. The full variable domain, its missing parts supplied by reference TRBV14 and TRBJ2-5, is EAGVTQFPSHSVIEKGQTVTLRCDPISGHDNLYWYRRVMGKEIKFLLHFVKESKQDESGMPNNRFLAERTGGTYSTLKVQPAELEDSGVYFCASSHGSTSGRVIGRPQETQYFGPGTRLLVL.

J is TRBJ1-2 and V is TRBV10-3; D gene ambiguous. V was pared by 4 bases and J by 2 bases, with 2 bases between. The CDR3 totals 11 residues. Germline CDR1 ENHRY, CDR2 SYGVKD. CDR3 nucleotides: TGTGCCATCAGTGTCAACTATGGCTACACCTTC. This codes for CAISVNYGYTF.

This clonotype was counted at least ten times. The chain joins TRBV28 to TRBJ1-6; D is perhaps TRBD1 (6 bases). V was cut by 8 bases and J by 11 bases, with 19 bases left in between. CDR3 length equals 14 residues. Germline V gene lookup returns CDR1 MDHEN and CDR2 SYDVKM. The CDR3 nucleotides read TGTGCCAGCCGGCTTCAGGGGCTAAAGACACCCCTCCACTTT. Amino acids: CASRLQGLKTPLHF.

The chain links TRBV5-4 to TRBJ2-3; D is unresolved. Per the germline V gene, CDR1 is SGHNT and CDR2 is YYREEE (reference sequence). This CDR3 is 14 amino acids long. The germline V and J ends were trimmed by 2 bases and 2 bases, with 9 bases remaining between them. CDR3 sequence: CASSFGPLTDTQYF. CDR3 sequence (DNA): TGTGCCAGCAGCTTTGGACCGCTCACAGATACGCAGTATTTT. The complete variable domain, with remaining parts taken from reference TRBV5-4 and TRBJ2-3, reads ETGVTQSPTHLIKTRGQQVTLRCSSQSGHNTVSWYQQALGQGPQFIFQYYREEENGRGNFPPRFSGLQFPNYSSELNVNALELDDSALYLCASSFGPLTDTQYFGPGTRLTVL.